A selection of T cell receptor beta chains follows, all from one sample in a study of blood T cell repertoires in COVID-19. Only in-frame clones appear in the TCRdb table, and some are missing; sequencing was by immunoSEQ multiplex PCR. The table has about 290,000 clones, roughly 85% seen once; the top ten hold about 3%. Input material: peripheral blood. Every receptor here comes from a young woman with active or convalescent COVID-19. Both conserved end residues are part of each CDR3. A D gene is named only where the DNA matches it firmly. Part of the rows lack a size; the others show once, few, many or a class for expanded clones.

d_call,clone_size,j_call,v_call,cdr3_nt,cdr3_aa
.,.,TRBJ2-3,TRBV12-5,TGTGCTAGTGGAACGACAGTGTTCACAGATACGCAGTATTTT,CASGTTVFTDTQYF
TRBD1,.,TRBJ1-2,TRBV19,TGTGCCAGTAGTATAGGGACAGGGGGCCTGGATGGCTACACCTTC,CASSIGTGGLDGYTF
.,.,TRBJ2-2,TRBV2,TGTGCCAGCAGCCGGGACTCCCTAGGGACCGGGGAGCTGTTTTTT,CASSRDSLGTGELFF
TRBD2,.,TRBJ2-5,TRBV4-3,TGCGCCAGCAGCCAAGAGTCGAGCGGGGTAAAAGAGACCCAGTACTTC,CASSQESSGVKETQYF
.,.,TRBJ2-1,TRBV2,TGTGCCAGCGGGCGTGTGGCTCTTAGCTCCTACAATGAGCAGTTCTTC,CASGRVALSSYNEQFF
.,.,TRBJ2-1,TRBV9,TGTGCCAGCAGCGTAGATGGGGCCCCTTACAATGAGCAGTTCTTC,CASSVDGAPYNEQFF
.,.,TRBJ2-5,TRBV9,TGTGCCAGCAGCAAAGGGAGCGCGGGCGAGACCCAGTACTTC,CASSKGSAGETQYF
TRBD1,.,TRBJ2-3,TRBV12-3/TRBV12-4,TGTGCCAGCAGTTTGCAACAGGGGGATACGCAGTATTTT,CASSLQQGDTQYF
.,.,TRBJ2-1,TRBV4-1,TGCGCCAGCAGCCCCTCAGGCAGGGGATATGAGCAGTTCTTC,CASSPSGRGYEQFF
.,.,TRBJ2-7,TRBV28,TGTGCCAGCAGTCTAGCGATGTACGGTTACGAGCAGTACTTC,CASSLAMYGYEQYF
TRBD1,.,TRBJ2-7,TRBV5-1,TGCGCCAGCAGCTTGGTGGACAGGGACGGCTCCTACGAGCAGTACTTC,CASSLVDRDGSYEQYF
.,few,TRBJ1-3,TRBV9,TGTGCCAGCAGCGTTTCGGTTTTGGGGAGCACCATATATTTT,CASSVSVLGSTIYF
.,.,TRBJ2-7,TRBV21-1,TGTGCCACCCCGATCTGGAGAAACGAGCAGTACTTC,CATPIWRNEQYF
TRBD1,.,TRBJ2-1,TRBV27,TGTGCCAGCAGTAGGGGACAGAGCTCCTACAATGAGCAGTTCTTC,CASSRGQSSYNEQFF
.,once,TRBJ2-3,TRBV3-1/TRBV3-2,TGTGCCAGCAGCCAGGCTCAAGCGGGCACGACAGATACGCAGTATTTT,CASSQAQAGTTDTQYF
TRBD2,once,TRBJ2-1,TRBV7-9,TGTGCCAGCAGGCTAAGCGGGGGCCCCTCCTACAATGAGCAGTTCTTC,CASRLSGGPSYNEQFF
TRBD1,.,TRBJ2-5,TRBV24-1,TGTGCCACCAGTGACGCAGGGGGAGACGGGGAGACCCAGTACTTC,CATSDAGGDGETQYF
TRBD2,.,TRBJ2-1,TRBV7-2,TGTGCCAGCAGCTTGACTAGCGGGGGGGCCTACAATGAGCAGTTCTTC,CASSLTSGGAYNEQFF
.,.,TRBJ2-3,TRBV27,TGTGCCAGCAGTTCGACTGGTCGGGGTACGCAGTATTTT,CASSSTGRGTQYF
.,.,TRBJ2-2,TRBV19,TGTGCCAGTAGTATAGTTGGAGGGTACGGCACCGGGGAGCTGTTTTTT,CASSIVGGYGTGELFF
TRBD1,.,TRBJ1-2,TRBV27,TGTGCCAGCAGTCCGACCGGGACAGGTCCCTTTAACTATGGCTACACCTTC,CASSPTGTGPFNYGYTF
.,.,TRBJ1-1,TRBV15,TGTGCCACCAGCAGAGCGATAGGGGCATGGGACACTGAAGCTTTCTTT,CATSRAIGAWDTEAFF
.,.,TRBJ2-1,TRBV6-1,TGTGCCAGCAGTGAAGGGAGAGAACACAATGAGCAGTTCTTC,CASSEGREHNEQFF
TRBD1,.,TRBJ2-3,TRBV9,TGTGCCAGCAGCGTAGGGACAGGGTCACCGTCTGATACGCAGTATTTT,CASSVGTGSPSDTQYF
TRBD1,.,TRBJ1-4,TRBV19,TGTGCCAGTTTCCCCCGGGACAGGGGGCGCGAAAATGAAAAACTGTTTTTT,CASFPRDRGRENEKLFF
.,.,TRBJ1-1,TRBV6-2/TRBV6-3,TGTGCCAGCAGTTACGGGGGGGTAGTTACTGAAGCTTTCTTT,CASSYGGVVTEAFF
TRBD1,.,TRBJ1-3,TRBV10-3,TGTGCCATCGAGGACAGGGGATCTGGAAACACCATATATTTT,CAIEDRGSGNTIYF
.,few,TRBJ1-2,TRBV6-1,TGTGCCAGCAGTGCCTGGGAGCCGGGTTGGGAACCTTATGGCTACACCTTC,CASSAWEPGWEPYGYTF
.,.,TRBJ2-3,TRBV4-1,TGCGCCAGCAGCCAAGGGGCCACAGATACGCAGTATTTT,CASSQGATDTQYF
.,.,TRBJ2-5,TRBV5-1,TGCGCCAGCAGCTTGGCCCTTGAAGAGACCCAGTACTTC,CASSLALEETQYF
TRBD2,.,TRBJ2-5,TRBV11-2,TGTGCCAGCAGCTTAGGTCAGCGGGGGGTACTAGAGACCCAGTACTTC,CASSLGQRGVLETQYF